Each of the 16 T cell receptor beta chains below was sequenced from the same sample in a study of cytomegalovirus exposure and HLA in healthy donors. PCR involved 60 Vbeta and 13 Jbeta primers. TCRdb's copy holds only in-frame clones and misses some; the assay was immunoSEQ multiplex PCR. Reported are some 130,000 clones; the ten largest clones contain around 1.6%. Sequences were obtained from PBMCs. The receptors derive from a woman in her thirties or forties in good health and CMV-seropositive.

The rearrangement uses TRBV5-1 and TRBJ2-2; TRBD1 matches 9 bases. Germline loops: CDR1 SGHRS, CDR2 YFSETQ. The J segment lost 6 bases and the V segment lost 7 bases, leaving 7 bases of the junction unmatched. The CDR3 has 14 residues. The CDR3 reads CASCTGGEAGELFF. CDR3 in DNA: TGCGCCAGCTGTACAGGGGGCGAAGCCGGGGAGCTGTTTTTT.

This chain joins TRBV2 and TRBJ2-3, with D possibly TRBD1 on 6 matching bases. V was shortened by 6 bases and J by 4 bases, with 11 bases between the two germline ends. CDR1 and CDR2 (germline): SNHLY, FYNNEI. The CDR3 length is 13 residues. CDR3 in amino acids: CASSTGFADTQYF. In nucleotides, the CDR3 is TGTGCCAGCAGCACAGGGTTTGCAGATACGCAGTATTTT.

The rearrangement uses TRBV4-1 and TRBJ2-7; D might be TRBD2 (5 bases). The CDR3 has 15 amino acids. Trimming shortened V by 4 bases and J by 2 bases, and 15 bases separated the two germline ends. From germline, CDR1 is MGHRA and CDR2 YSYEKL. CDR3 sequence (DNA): TGCGCCAGCAGCCTTGGTAGCGCCGGACCCTACGAGCAGTACTTC. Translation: CASSLGSAGPYEQYF.

CDR3 sequence reads: CACNSIAGGPGNEQFF. The CDR3 DNA follows: TGTGCCTGCAACTCGATAGCGGGAGGGCCTGGTAATGAGCAGTTCTTC. This chain uses TRBV30 with TRBJ2-1; 11 bases map to TRBD2. Losses at the gene ends were 6 bases for V and 7 bases for J; bases not matched to a gene: 14. Germline V lookup: CDR1 GTSNPN, CDR2 SVGIG (reference sequence). The CDR3 is 16 amino acids.

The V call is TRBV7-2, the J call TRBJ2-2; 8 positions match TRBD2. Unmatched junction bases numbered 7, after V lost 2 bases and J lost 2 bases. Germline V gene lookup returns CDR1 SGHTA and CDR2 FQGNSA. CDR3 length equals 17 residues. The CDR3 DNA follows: TGTGCCAGCAGCTTATTGAGACTAGCGAGCAACACCGGGGAGCTGTTTTTT. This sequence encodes CASSLLRLASNTGELFF.

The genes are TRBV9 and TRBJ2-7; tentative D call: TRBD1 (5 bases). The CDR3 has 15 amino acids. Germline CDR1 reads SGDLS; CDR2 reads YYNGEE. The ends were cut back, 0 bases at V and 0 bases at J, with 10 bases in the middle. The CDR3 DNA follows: TGTGCCAGCAGCGTAGGCCAGGGTCTCTCCTACGAGCAGTACTTC. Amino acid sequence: CASSVGQGLSYEQYF.

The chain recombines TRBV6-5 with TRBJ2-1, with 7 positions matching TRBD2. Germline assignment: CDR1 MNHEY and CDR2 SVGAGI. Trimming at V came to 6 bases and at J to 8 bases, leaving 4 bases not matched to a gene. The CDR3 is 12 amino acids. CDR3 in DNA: TGTGCCAGCAGGACTAGCTTCGATGAGCAGTTCTTC. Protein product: CASRTSFDEQFF.

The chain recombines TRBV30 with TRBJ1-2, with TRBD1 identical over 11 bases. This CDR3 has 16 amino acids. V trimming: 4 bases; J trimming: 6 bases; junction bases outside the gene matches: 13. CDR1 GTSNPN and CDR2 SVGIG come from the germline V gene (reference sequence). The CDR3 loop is CAWIRTGGAPDDGYTF. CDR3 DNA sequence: TGTGCCTGGATAAGGACAGGGGGCGCGCCTGACGATGGCTACACCTTC.

This CDR3 is CAWTGQEANYGYTF. For the CDR3, the DNA is TGTGCCTGGACCGGACAGGAAGCTAACTATGGCTACACCTTC. The J gene is TRBJ1-2, the V gene TRBV30; 7 positions match TRBD1. Looked up from germline, CDR1 is GTSNPN and CDR2 is SVGIG (reference sequence). CDR3 length: 14 residues. The J segment lost 0 bases and the V segment lost 4 bases, leaving 5 bases of the junction unmatched.

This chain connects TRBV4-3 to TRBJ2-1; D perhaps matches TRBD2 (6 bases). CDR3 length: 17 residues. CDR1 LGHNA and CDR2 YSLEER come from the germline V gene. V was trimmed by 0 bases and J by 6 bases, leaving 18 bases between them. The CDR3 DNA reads TGCGCCAGCAGCCAAGAAATAAGGGGAGGTTTGACCAATGAGCAGTTCTTC. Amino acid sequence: CASSQEIRGGLTNEQFF.

The CDR3 sequence: CASSLPGDTEAFF. The CDR3 DNA reads TGTGCCAGCAGCTTACCCGGGGACACTGAAGCTTTCTTT. This chain uses TRBV7-9 with TRBJ1-1, with D hard to call. The CDR3 consists of 13 residues. Trimming stripped 2 bases from V and 3 bases from J, with 7 bases between. Germline-derived CDR1 and CDR2 are SEHNR and FQNEAQ (reference sequence).

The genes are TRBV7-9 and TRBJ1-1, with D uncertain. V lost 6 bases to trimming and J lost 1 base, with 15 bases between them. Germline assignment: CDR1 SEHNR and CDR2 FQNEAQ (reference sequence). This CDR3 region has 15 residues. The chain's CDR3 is CASSSSPEWNTEAFF. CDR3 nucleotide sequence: TGTGCCAGCAGTTCCTCCCCTGAGTGGAACACTGAAGCTTTCTTT. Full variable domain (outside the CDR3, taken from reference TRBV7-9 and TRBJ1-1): DTGVSQNPRHKITKRGQNVTFRCDPISEHNRLYWYRQTLGQGPEFLTYFQNEAQLEKSRLLSDRFSAERPKGSFSTLEIQRTEQGDSAMYLCASSSSPEWNTEAFFGQGTRLTVV.

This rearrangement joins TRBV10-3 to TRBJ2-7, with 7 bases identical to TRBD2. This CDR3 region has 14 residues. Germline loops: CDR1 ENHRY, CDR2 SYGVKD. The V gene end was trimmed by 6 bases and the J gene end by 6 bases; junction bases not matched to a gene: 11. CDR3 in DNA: TGTGCCATCAGCAAGGACTTCGGGGGGATCGAGCAGTACTTC. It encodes CAISKDFGGIEQYF.

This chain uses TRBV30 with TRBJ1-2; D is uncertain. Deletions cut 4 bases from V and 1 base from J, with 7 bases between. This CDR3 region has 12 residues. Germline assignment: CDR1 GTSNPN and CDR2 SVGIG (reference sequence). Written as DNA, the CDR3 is TGTGCCTGGACCTACAGTAACTATGGCTACACCTTC. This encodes CAWTYSNYGYTF.

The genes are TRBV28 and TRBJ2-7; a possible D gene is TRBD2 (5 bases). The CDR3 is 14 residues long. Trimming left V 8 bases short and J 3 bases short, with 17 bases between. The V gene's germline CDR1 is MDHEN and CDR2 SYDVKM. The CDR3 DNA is TGTGCCAGCCAAACCCCGGCAGGACTCTACGAGCAGTACTTC. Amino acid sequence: CASQTPAGLYEQYF.

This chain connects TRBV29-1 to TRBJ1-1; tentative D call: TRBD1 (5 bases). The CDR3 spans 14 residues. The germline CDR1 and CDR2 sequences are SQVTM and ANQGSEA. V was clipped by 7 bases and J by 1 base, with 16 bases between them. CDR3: CSASKDGGNTEAFF. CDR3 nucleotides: TGCAGCGCGTCCAAAGACGGGGGGAACACTGAAGCTTTCTTT.